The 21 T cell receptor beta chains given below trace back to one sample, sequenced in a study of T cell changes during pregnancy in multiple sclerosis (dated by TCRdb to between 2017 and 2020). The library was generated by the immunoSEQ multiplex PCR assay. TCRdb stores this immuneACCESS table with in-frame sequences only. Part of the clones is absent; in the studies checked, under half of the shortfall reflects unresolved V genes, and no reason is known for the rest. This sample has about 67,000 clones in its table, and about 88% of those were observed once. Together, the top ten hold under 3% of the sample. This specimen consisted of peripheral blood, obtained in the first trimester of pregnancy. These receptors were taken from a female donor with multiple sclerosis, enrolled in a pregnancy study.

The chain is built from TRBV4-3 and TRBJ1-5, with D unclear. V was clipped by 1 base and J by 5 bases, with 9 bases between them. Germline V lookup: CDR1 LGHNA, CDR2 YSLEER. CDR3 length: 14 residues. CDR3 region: CASSQGPGDQPQHF. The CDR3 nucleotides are TGCGCCAGCAGCCAAGGGCCAGGCGATCAGCCCCAGCATTTT.

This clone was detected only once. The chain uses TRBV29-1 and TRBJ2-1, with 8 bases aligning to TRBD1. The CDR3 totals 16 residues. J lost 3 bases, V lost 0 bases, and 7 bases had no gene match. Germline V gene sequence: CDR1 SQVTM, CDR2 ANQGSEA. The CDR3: CSVEDHVRGRYNEQFF. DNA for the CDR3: TGCAGCGTTGAAGATCATGTCAGGGGGCGCTACAATGAGCAGTTCTTC.

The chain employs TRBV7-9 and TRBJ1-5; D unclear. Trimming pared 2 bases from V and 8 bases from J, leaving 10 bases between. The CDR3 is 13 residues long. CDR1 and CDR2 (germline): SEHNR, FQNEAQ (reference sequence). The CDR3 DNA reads TGTGCCAGCAGCTTATTGTCCGGAGAGCCCCAGCATTTT. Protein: CASSLLSGEPQHF.

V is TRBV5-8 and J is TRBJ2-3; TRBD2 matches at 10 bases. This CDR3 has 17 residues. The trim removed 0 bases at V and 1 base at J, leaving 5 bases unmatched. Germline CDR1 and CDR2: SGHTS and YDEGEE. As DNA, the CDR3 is TGTGCCAGCAGCTTGGCCAAAACTAGCGGGGGCACAGATACGCAGTATTTT. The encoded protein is CASSLAKTSGGTDTQYF.

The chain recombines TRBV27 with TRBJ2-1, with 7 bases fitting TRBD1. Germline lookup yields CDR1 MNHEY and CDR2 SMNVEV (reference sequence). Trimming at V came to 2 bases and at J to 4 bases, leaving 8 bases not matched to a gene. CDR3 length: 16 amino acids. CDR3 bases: TGTGCCAGCAGTTTAAAACAGGGGAATGCGTACAATGAGCAGTTCTTC. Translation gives CASSLKQGNAYNEQFF.

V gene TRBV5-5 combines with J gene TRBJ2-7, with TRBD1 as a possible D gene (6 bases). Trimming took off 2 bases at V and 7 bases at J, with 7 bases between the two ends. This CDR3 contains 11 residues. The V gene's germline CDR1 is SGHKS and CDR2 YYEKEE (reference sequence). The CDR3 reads CASSFTGEQYF. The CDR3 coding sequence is TGTGCCAGCAGCTTTACAGGGGAGCAGTACTTC.

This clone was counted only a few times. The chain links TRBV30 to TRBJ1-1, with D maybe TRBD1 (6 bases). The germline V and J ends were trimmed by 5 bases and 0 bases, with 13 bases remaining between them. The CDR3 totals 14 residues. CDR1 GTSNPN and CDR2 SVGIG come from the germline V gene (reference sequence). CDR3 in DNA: TGTGCCTGGGACCGCCAGGGGATGAACACTGAAGCTTTCTTT. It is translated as CAWDRQGMNTEAFF.

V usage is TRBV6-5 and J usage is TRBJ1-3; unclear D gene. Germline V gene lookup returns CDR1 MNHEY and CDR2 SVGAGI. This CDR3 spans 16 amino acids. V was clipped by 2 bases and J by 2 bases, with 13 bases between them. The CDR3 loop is CASSYEGGTPGNTIYF. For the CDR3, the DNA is TGTGCCAGCAGTTACGAAGGAGGTACCCCTGGAAACACCATATATTTT.

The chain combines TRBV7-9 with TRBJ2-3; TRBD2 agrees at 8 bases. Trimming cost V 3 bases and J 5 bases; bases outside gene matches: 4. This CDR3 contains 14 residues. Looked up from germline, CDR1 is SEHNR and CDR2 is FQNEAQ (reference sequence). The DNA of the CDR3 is TGTGCCAGCAGCTTCACTGCGGGGGGAGATACGCAGTATTTT. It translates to CASSFTAGGDTQYF.

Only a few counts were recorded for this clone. This CDR3 is CASSSPVRSNQPQHF. In DNA, the CDR3 is TGTGCCAGCAGTTCCCCTGTGCGGAGCAATCAGCCCCAGCATTTT. The chain carries TRBV6-6 and TRBJ1-5; no reliable D call. The length of the CDR3 is 15 residues. The V and J ends lost 4 bases and 1 base respectively, with 11 bases between them. CDR1 and CDR2 (germline): MNHNY, SVGAGI (reference sequence).

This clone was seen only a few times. The CDR3 loop reads CASSWEDGYTF. CDR3 bases: TGTGCCAGCAGTTGGGAGGATGGCTACACCTTC. V is TRBV6-1 and J is TRBJ1-2; no clear D gene. Looked up from germline, CDR1 is MNHNS and CDR2 is SASEGT. The CDR3 sequence is 11 residues long. Trimming removed 5 bases at V and 6 bases at J, with 7 bases between.

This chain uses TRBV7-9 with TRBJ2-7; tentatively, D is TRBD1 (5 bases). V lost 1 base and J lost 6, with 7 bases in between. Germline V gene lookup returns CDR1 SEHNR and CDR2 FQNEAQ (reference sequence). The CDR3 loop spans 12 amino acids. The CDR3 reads CASSLGQSEQYF. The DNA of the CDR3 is TGTGCCAGCAGCTTAGGACAGTCCGAGCAGTACTTC.

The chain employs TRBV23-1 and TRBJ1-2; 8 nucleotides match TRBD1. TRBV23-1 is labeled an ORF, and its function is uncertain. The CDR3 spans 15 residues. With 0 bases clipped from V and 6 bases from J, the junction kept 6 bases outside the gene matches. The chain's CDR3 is CASSQSDREGDGYTF. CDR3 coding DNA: TGCGCCAGCAGTCAATCGGACAGGGAAGGGGATGGCTACACCTTC.

CDR3 nucleotides: TGCAGCGTGTCAAGCGGCGACTACGAGCAGTACTTC. As protein: CSVSSGDYEQYF. J is TRBJ2-7 and V is TRBV29-1; a possible D gene is TRBD2 (5 bases). The CDR3 has 12 amino acids. Between the trimmed V and J ends, which lost 6 bases and 3 bases, there was a span of 12 bases. Germline values: CDR1 SQVTM, CDR2 ANQGSEA.

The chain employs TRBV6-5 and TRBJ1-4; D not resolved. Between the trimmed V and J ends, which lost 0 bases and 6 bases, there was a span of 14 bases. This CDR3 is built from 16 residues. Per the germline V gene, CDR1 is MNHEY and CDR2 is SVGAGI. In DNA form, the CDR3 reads TGTGCCAGCAGTTACTCCGGTCGGGTCGGGGATGAAAAACTGTTTTTT. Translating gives CASSYSGRVGDEKLFF.

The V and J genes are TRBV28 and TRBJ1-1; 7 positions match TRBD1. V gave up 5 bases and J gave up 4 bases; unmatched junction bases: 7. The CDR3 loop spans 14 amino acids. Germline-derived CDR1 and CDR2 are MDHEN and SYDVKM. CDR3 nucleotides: TGTGCCAGCAGTCCGCCTGACAGGGTCACTGAAGCTTTCTTT. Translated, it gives CASSPPDRVTEAFF. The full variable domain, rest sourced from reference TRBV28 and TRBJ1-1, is DVKVTQSSRYLVKRTGEKVFLECVQDMDHENMFWYRQDPGLGLRLIYFSYDVKMKEKGDIPEGYSVSREKKERFSLILESASTNQTSMYLCASSPPDRVTEAFFGQGTRLTVV.

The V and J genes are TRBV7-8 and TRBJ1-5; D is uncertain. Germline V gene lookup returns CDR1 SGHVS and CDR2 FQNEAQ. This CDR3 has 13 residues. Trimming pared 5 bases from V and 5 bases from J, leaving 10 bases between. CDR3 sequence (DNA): TGTGCCAGCAGCCGGAGGGTGGATCAGCCCCAGCATTTT. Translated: CASSRRVDQPQHF.

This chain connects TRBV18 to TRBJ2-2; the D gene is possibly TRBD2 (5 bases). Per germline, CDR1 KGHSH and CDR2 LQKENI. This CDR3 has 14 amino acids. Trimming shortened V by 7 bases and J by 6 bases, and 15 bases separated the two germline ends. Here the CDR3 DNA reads TGTGCCAGCTTGGGAACTAGGTTCCCCGGGGAGCTGTTTTTT. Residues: CASLGTRFPGELFF.

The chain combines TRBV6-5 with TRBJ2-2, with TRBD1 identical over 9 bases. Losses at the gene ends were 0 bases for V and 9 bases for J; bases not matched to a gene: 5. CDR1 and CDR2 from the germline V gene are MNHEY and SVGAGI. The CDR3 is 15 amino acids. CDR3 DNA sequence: TGTGCCAGCAGTTACTCCCCACAGGGGGCCTGGGAGCTGTTTTTT. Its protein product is CASSYSPQGAWELFF.

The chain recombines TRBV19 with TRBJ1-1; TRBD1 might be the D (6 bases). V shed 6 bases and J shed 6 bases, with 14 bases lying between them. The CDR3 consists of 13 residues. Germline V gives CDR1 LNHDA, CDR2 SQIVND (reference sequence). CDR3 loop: CASRYHGQPEAFF. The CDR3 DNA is TGTGCCAGTAGATACCACGGACAGCCTGAAGCTTTCTTT.

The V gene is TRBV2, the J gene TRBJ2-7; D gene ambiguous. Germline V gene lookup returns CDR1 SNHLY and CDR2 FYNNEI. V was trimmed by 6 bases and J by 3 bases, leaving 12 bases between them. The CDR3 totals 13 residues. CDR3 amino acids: CASSGDNRYEQYF. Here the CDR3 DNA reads TGTGCCAGCAGCGGTGACAACCGCTACGAGCAGTACTTC.